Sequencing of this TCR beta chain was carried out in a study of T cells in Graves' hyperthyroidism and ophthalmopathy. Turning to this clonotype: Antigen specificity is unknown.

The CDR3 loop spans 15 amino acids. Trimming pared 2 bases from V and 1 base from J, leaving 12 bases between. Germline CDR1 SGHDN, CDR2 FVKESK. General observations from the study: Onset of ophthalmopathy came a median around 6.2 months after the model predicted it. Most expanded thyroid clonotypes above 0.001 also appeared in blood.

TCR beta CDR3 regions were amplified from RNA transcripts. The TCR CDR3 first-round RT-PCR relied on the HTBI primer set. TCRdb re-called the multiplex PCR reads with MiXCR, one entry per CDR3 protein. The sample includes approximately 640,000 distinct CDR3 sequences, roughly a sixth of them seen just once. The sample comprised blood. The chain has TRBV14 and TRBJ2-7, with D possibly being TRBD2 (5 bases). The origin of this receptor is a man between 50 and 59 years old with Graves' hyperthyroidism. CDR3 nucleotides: TGTGCCAGCAGCCAATTTGACGGGAATTCCTACGAGCAGTACTTC. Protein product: CASSQFDGNSYEQYF. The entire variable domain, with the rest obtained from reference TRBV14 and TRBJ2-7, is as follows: EAGVTQFPSHSVIEKGQTVTLRCDPISGHDNLYWYRRVMGKEIKFLLHFVKESKQDESGMPNNRFLAERTGGTYSTLKVQPAELEDSGVYFCASSQFDGNSYEQYFGPGTRLTVT.